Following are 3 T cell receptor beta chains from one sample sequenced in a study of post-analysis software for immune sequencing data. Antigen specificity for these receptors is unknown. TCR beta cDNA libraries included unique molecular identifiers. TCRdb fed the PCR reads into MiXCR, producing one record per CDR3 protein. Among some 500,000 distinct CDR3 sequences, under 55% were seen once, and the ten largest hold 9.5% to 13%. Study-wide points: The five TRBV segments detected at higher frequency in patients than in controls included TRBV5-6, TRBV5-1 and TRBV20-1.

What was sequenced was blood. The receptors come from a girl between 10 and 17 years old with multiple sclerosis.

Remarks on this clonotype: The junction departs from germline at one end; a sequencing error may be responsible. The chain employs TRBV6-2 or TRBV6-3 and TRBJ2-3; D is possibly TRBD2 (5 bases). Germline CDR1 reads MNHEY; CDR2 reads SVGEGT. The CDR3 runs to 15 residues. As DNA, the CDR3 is TGTGCCAGCAGTTACGTCGGGGATCACACAGATGCGCAGTATTTT. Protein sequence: CASSYVGDHTDAQYF.

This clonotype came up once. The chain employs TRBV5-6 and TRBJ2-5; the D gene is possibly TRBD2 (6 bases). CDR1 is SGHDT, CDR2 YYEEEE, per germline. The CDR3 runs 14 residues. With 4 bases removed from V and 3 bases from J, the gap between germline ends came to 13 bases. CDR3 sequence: CASSAGLLEETQYF. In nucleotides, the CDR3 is TGTGCCAGCAGCGCGGGACTCTTAGAAGAGACCCAGTACTTC.

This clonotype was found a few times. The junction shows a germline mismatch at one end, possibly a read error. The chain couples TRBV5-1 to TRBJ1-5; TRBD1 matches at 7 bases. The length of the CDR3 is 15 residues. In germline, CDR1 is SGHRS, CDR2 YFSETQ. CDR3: CVSSLDRAENQPQHF. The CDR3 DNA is TGCGTCAGCAGCCTCGACAGGGCCGAAAATCAGCCCCAGCATTTT. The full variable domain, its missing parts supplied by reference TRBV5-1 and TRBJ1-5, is KAGVTQTPRYLIKTRGQQVTLSCSPISGHRSVSWYQQTPGQGLQFLFEYFSETQRNKGNFPGRFSGRQFSNSRSEMNVSTLELGDSALYLCVSSLDRAENQPQHFGDGTRLSIL.